These 21 T cell receptor beta chains were sequenced from one sample in a study of cytomegalovirus exposure and HLA in healthy donors. The PCR made use of 60 Vbeta and 13 Jbeta primers. Method: immunoSEQ multiplex PCR; TCRdb's copy keeps in-frame clones and lacks some. The sample contains some 110,000 clones, roughly 80% of which appear only once. Material for sequencing was PBMCs. These TCRs come from a man aged 30 to 45 in good health and CMV-seropositive.

This chain links TRBV18 with TRBJ1-5; no clear D. Germline CDR1 reads KGHSH; CDR2 reads LQKENI. The CDR3 runs to 14 residues. Trimming pared 6 bases from V and 0 bases from J, leaving 9 bases between. CDR3 sequence: CASSPRVSNQPQHF. The CDR3 bases are TGTGCCAGCTCTCCCCGGGTTAGCAATCAGCCCCAGCATTTT. The complete variable domain, with remaining parts taken from reference TRBV18 and TRBJ1-5, reads NAGVMQNPRHLVRRRGQEARLRCSPMKGHSHVYWYRQLPEEGLKFMVYLQKENIIDESGMPKERFSAEFPKEGPSILRIQQVVRGDSAAYFCASSPRVSNQPQHFGDGTRLSIL.

The V call is TRBV5-1, the J call TRBJ1-5; the D is unclear. CDR1 and CDR2 from the germline V gene are SGHRS and YFSETQ. The CDR3 contains 14 residues. V was clipped by 0 bases and J by 0 bases, with 4 bases between them. CDR3 coding DNA: TGCGCCAGCAGCTTGGAGCATAGCAATCAGCCCCAGCATTTT. Translation gives CASSLEHSNQPQHF. Looking up the rest from reference TRBV5-1 and TRBJ1-5 gives the full variable domain: KAGVTQTPRYLIKTRGQQVTLSCSPISGHRSVSWYQQTPGQGLQFLFEYFSETQRNKGNFPGRFSGRQFSNSRSEMNVSTLELGDSALYLCASSLEHSNQPQHFGDGTRLSIL.

The chain couples TRBV4-1 to TRBJ1-5, with D unresolved. This CDR3 spans 15 amino acids. Germline lookup yields CDR1 MGHRA and CDR2 YSYEKL. Trimming took 0 bases from V and 3 from J, leaving 9 bases between them. The CDR3 region is CASSQEIQNNQPQHF. The CDR3 nucleotides read TGCGCCAGCAGCCAAGAGATACAGAACAATCAGCCCCAGCATTTT.

V is TRBV15 and J is TRBJ2-3; perhaps TRBD1 as D (7 bases). The germline V gene encodes CDR1 LNHNV and CDR2 YYDKDF (reference sequence). V shed 6 bases and J shed 2 bases, with 15 bases lying between them. The CDR3 totals 15 residues. DNA of the CDR3: TGTGCCACCAGTGCGGGACAGCTAAACACAGATACGCAGTATTTT. Translating gives CATSAGQLNTDTQYF.

J is TRBJ1-6 and V is TRBV30; 10 positions agree with TRBD1. CDR3 size: 13 residues. Germline V gene sequence: CDR1 GTSNPN, CDR2 SVGIG (reference sequence). With V trimmed by 4 bases and J by 11 bases, 5 bases remained unmatched. The CDR3 sequence is CAWNPGQGTPLHF. Written as DNA, the CDR3 is TGTGCCTGGAACCCGGGACAGGGGACACCCCTCCACTTT.

The DNA of the CDR3 is TGTGCCAGCAGGCCGGGACTAGCGGGGGTCACCGGGGAGCTGTTTTTT. Its translation is CASRPGLAGVTGELFF. V is TRBV11-3 and J is TRBJ2-2; 14 bases align to TRBD2. Germline values: CDR1 SGHNT, CDR2 YENEEA. Trimming removed 6 bases from V and 4 bases from J; junction bases left unmatched: 4. The CDR3 runs to 16 residues.

About this clone itself: The germline gene is not matched at one end of the junction; a read error may be the cause. Additional DNA sequences in this sample encode the identical CDR3. This chain joins TRBV7-2 and TRBJ1-6, with D possibly TRBD1 on 5 matching bases. The germline CDR1 and CDR2 sequences are SGHTA and FQGNSA. This CDR3 comprises 17 residues. CDR3 DNA sequence: TGTGCCAGCAGCTTTATGACCGGAGGGGCTTATAATTCCCCCCTCCACTTT. Protein product: CASSFMTGGAYNSPLHF.

This clone was seen a single time. The junction shows a germline mismatch at one end, possibly a read error. This chain connects TRBV30 to TRBJ2-5; 8 bases are shared with TRBD1. Judging by the DNA end, TRBJ2-7 fits better; the J call may be wrong. The CDR3 is 15 residues long. Germline CDR1 reads GTSNPN; CDR2 reads SVGIG (reference sequence). For the CDR3, the DNA is TGTGCCTGGAGTGTGGGCCAGGGGGCCTCCTCCGAGCAGTACTTC. Amino acids: CAWSVGQGASSEQYF.

Only a few counts were recorded for this clone. The chain carries TRBV4-2 and TRBJ2-5; no firm D call. In germline, CDR1 is LGHNA, CDR2 YNFKEQ. This CDR3 is built from 12 residues. V dropped 2 bases and J dropped 4 bases, with 5 bases sitting between them. The CDR3 region has the DNA TGTGCCAGCAGCCAACCGGGAGAGACCCAGTACTTC. Translated: CASSQPGETQYF.

The CDR3 protein is CASSPRDTSRTDTQYF. CDR3 nucleotide sequence: TGTGCCAGCTCACCACGGGACACCTCGAGGACAGATACGCAGTATTTT. V gene TRBV18 combines with J gene TRBJ2-3; tentative D call: TRBD1 (6 bases). V lost 1 base and J lost 3, with 14 bases in between. Looked up from germline, CDR1 is KGHSH and CDR2 is LQKENI. The CDR3 spans 16 residues.

This clone was detected a few times. The chain links TRBV25-1 to TRBJ2-3; maybe TRBD1 (6 bases). CDR3 size: 15 residues. CDR1 and CDR2 from the germline V gene are MGHDK and SYGVNS. The V gene lost 3 bases and the J gene lost 3 bases, with 13 bases spanning the gap. The CDR3 reads CASSEGATETDTQYF. As DNA, the CDR3 is TGTGCCAGCAGTGAGGGGGCTACAGAGACAGATACGCAGTATTTT.

This chain connects TRBV19 to TRBJ1-1, with TRBD1 identical over 12 bases. The CDR3 sequence is 15 residues long. V shed 6 bases, J shed 4 bases, and the junction held 6 bases outside the gene matches. The germline V gene has CDR1 LNHDA and CDR2 SQIVND (reference sequence). The CDR3 protein is CASRTKGQGATEAFF. CDR3 nucleotides: TGTGCCAGTAGGACCAAGGGACAGGGGGCCACTGAAGCTTTCTTT.

This clone turned up a few times. This chain joins TRBV9 and TRBJ1-6; 7 nucleotides align to TRBD1. Germline CDR1 reads SGDLS; CDR2 reads YYNGEE. V lost 4 bases, J lost 0 bases, and 7 bases stayed unmatched. CDR3 size: 17 residues. CDR3 DNA sequence: TGTGCCAGCAGCAAGGGGGCCTTCAGCTCCTATAATTCACCCCTCCACTTT. Amino acid sequence: CASSKGAFSSYNSPLHF. The variable domain in full, completed from reference TRBV9 and TRBJ1-6, reads DSGVTQTPKHLITATGQRVTLRCSPRSGDLSVYWYQQSLDQGLQFLIQYYNGEERAKGNILERFSAQQFPDLHSELNLSSLELGDSALYFCASSKGAFSSYNSPLHFGNGTRLTVT.

V usage is TRBV5-4 and J usage is TRBJ2-7; D possibly corresponds to TRBD2 (6 bases). CDR1 SGHNT and CDR2 YYREEE come from the germline V gene (reference sequence). The V and J ends lost 4 bases and 4 bases respectively, with 9 bases between them. The CDR3 length is 12 residues. DNA of the CDR3: TGTGCCAGCAGCCTGGGGAGGTACGAGCAGTACTTC. Translating it yields CASSLGRYEQYF.

The chain recombines TRBV19 with TRBJ1-3; D call uncertain. In germline, CDR1 is LNHDA, CDR2 SQIVND (reference sequence). The CDR3 totals 16 residues. Trimming removed 1 base from V and 0 bases from J, with 10 bases in between. CDR3 amino acids: CASSIAGNPSGNTIYF. The CDR3 bases are TGTGCCAGTAGTATAGCCGGGAACCCCTCTGGAAACACCATATATTTT.

The chain couples TRBV4-2 to TRBJ1-2; unclear D gene. Germline assignment: CDR1 LGHNA and CDR2 YNFKEQ. The V and J ends lost 4 bases and 0 bases respectively, with 6 bases between them. This CDR3 contains 13 residues. The CDR3 is CASSREANYGYTF. In DNA form, the CDR3 reads TGTGCCAGCAGCCGCGAAGCTAACTATGGCTACACCTTC.

In nucleotides, the CDR3 is TGTGCCAGTAGTATAGATCTTACAGTCTACGAGCAGTACTTC. Residues: CASSIDLTVYEQYF. J is TRBJ2-7 and V is TRBV19; no clear D gene. This CDR3 comprises 14 residues. The V and J ends lost 0 bases and 3 bases respectively, with 9 bases between them. Germline V CDR1 and CDR2: LNHDA, SQIVND (reference sequence).

The CDR3 DNA follows: TGTGCCAGTAGCCCCGGGGAGGGGCAGTATTTT. Amino acids: CASSPGEGQYF. The genes are TRBV19 and TRBJ2-3; 7 positions match TRBD2. J lost 11 bases, V lost 6 bases, and 5 bases had no gene match. The germline V gene encodes CDR1 LNHDA and CDR2 SQIVND (reference sequence). There are 11 residues in the CDR3.

This clone was counted between two and nine times. V is TRBV7-9 and J is TRBJ1-4; D is ambiguous. The DNA matches TRBJ2-2 better at its end, which makes the J call doubtful. Germline V gene lookup returns CDR1 SEHNR and CDR2 FQNEAQ (reference sequence). This CDR3 has 11 amino acids. Here the CDR3 DNA reads TGTGCCAGCAGTCCTGACAGGGAGCTGTTTTTT. It yields the protein CASSPDRELFF.

The V gene is TRBV5-4, the J gene TRBJ1-3; D is perhaps TRBD1 (6 bases). Trimming stripped 0 bases from V and 4 bases from J, with 11 bases between. The CDR3 length is 15 residues. Germline V CDR1 and CDR2: SGHNT, YYREEE (reference sequence). CDR3 bases: TGTGCCAGCAGCTTGGACAGGGCTGTAGGAAACACCATATATTTT. As protein: CASSLDRAVGNTIYF.

The CDR3 reads CAISESPGNEQFF. The CDR3 DNA reads TGTGCCATCAGTGAGTCGCCGGGTAATGAGCAGTTCTTC. The chain couples TRBV10-3 to TRBJ2-1, with D unresolved. Trimming pared 0 bases from V and 7 bases from J, leaving 7 bases between. The CDR3 is made up of 13 amino acids. From germline, CDR1 is ENHRY and CDR2 SYGVKD.